One and the same sample provided the 14 T cell receptor beta chains below, sequenced in a study of blood T cells in healthy people across ages. Primers used in a second PCR of about 6 to 11 cycles were a sample-barcoded 5' primer and a J-beta primer mix. TCRdb processed the 5' RACE reads anew with MiXCR; each CDR3 protein has one entry. The table has 1.8 million or so distinct CDR3 sequences, roughly 43% seen once; the top ten hold about 21%. Sequencing was done on a sample of blood. The receptor set was obtained from a human donor in good health.

This chain joins TRBV12-3 or TRBV12-4 and TRBJ2-5; D might be TRBD1 or TRBD2, each matching 5 bases. The CDR3 has 15 residues. V shed 5 bases and J shed 7 bases, with 20 bases lying between them. CDR3 in amino acids: CASSKRDPGMGTQYF. CDR3 nucleotide sequence: TGTGCCAGCAGTAAGAGGGACCCGGGGATGGGGACCCAGTACTTC.

The gene calls are TRBV20-1 and TRBJ1-1; D possibly corresponds to TRBD1 (5 bases). The CDR3 runs 15 residues. Trimming took 6 bases from V and 0 from J, leaving 17 bases between them. Germline CDR1 and CDR2: DFQATT and SNEGSKA (reference sequence). The CDR3 nucleotides are TGCAGTGCCACTCCTGGACAAACAATGAACACTGAAGCTTTCTTT. It codes for CSATPGQTMNTEAFF.

V and J are TRBV20-1 and TRBJ1-1; D is possibly TRBD1 (5 bases). Looked up from germline, CDR1 is DFQATT and CDR2 is SNEGSKA (reference sequence). CDR3 length equals 12 residues. V was clipped by 5 bases and J by 11 bases, with 18 bases between them. CDR3 in DNA: TGCAGTGCTCCCGGGGGTCAGGGTGCTGCTTTCTTT. Its translation: CSAPGGQGAAFF.

The table lists this clonotype with a few counts. The J gene is TRBJ1-2, the V gene TRBV12-3 or TRBV12-4; D remains ambiguous. Between the trimmed V and J ends, which lost 2 bases and 1 base, there was a span of 14 bases. CDR3 length: 16 amino acids. CDR3 nucleotides: TGTGCCAGCAGTTTACCCCAGAGGGCTCATAACTATGGCTACACCTTC. This encodes CASSLPQRAHNYGYTF.

In DNA form, the CDR3 reads TGTGCCAGCAGCCCCGGGATGCGAGATACGCAGTATTTT. This encodes CASSPGMRDTQYF. The chain employs TRBV7-9 and TRBJ2-3, with D possibly matching TRBD2 (5 bases). From germline, CDR1 is SEHNR and CDR2 FQNEAQ (reference sequence). CDR3 length: 13 residues. V was trimmed by 5 bases and J by 5 bases, leaving 11 bases between them.

The chain is built from TRBV29-1 and TRBJ1-1, with D unclear. V lost 4 bases and J lost 5, with 11 bases in between. The CDR3 has 12 residues. The V gene's germline CDR1 is SQVTM and CDR2 ANQGSEA. In DNA form, the CDR3 reads TGCAGCGTTGTCGGCGGGAAAACTGAAGCTTTCTTT. Its translation: CSVVGGKTEAFF.

This chain links TRBV11-3 with TRBJ1-2, with 7 bases fitting TRBD1. The germline V gene has CDR1 SGHNT and CDR2 YENEEA. V lost 0 bases, J lost 5 bases, and 12 bases stayed unmatched. CDR3 length: 17 amino acids. CDR3 residues: CASSLDRQGGNPYGYTF. The CDR3 nucleotides read TGTGCCAGCAGCTTAGACCGACAGGGAGGTAATCCGTATGGCTACACCTTC.

This clonotype was seen ten or more times. This rearrangement joins TRBV4-3 to TRBJ2-1; D unclear. V dropped 0 bases and J dropped 9 bases, with 6 bases sitting between them. Germline values: CDR1 LGHNA, CDR2 YSLEER. The CDR3 runs 12 residues. CDR3 sequence: CASSQDHVEQFF. The DNA for the CDR3 is TGCGCCAGCAGCCAAGATCACGTTGAGCAGTTCTTC.

This clonotype was seen a few times. J is TRBJ2-5 and V is TRBV7-2; D not certain. The germline gives CDR1 SGHTA, CDR2 FQGNSA. The CDR3 loop spans 13 amino acids. Between the trimmed V and J ends, which lost 5 bases and 4 bases, there was a span of 11 bases. DNA of the CDR3: TGTGCCAGCAGCACCCCTTGGGGAGAGACCCAGTACTTC. Its translation: CASSTPWGETQYF.

The table lists this clonotype with a few counts. CDR3 bases: TGCGCCAGCAGCTTGGCGGGACCCTTGAACACTGAAGCTTTCTTT. It is translated as CASSLAGPLNTEAFF. V gene TRBV5-1 combines with J gene TRBJ1-1; the D gene is possibly TRBD1 (5 bases). The CDR3 is 15 residues long. CDR1 SGHRS and CDR2 YFSETQ come from the germline V gene. Trimming removed 0 bases at V and 0 bases at J, with 9 bases between.

Remarks on this clonotype: A read error may account for a junction end that differs from germline. This chain links TRBV25-1 with TRBJ2-5; 7 bases are a match to TRBD2. Germline CDR1 reads MGHDK; CDR2 reads SYGVNS. The CDR3 consists of 13 residues. DNA of the CDR3: TGTGCCGGCAGTCCTGGGGGGGGAGAGACCCAGTACTTC. It encodes CAGSPGGGETQYF.

This clonotype was seen just once. The CDR3 here is CSALPPTKGPYEQYF. The CDR3 DNA is TGCAGTGCCCTCCCCCCCACAAAGGGGCCCTACGAGCAGTACTTC. The chain employs TRBV20-1 and TRBJ2-7; D might be TRBD1 (5 bases). The V and J ends lost 6 bases and 2 bases respectively, with 20 bases between them. Looked up from germline, CDR1 is DFQATT and CDR2 is SNEGSKA (reference sequence). CDR3 size: 15 residues.

The chain recombines TRBV12-3 or TRBV12-4 with TRBJ1-2, with D maybe TRBD1 (6 bases). The CDR3 spans 14 residues. V was clipped by 7 bases and J by 9 bases, with 21 bases between them. CDR3 in amino acids: CASTSWTEGMSYTF. The CDR3 nucleotides are TGTGCCAGCACCTCGTGGACAGAGGGAATGAGCTACACCTTC.

This clonotype has a handful of counts. The chain employs TRBV4-1 and TRBJ1-2; perhaps TRBD1 as D (5 bases). CDR1 MGHRA and CDR2 YSYEKL come from the germline V gene. The CDR3 runs 14 residues. Trimming shortened V by 0 bases and J by 8 bases, and 13 bases separated the two germline ends. CDR3 bases: TGCGCCAGCAGCCAAGAAGGTGACAGATCCGGCTACACCTTC. This encodes CASSQEGDRSGYTF.